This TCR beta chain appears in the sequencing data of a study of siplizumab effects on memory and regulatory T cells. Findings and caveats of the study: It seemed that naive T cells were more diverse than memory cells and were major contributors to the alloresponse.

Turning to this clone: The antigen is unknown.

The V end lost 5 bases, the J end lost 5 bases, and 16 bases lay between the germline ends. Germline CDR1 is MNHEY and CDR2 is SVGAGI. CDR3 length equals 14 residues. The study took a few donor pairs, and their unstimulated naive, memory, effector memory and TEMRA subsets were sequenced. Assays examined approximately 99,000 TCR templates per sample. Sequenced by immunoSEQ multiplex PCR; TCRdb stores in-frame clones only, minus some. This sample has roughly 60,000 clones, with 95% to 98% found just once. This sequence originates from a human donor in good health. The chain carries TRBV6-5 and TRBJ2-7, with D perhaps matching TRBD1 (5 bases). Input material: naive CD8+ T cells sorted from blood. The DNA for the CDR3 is TGTGCCAGCAGTAGACAGATGCTTATTGACGAGCAGTACTTC. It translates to CASSRQMLIDEQYF.